The 15 T cell receptor beta chains presented below share a single source sample, sequenced in a study of blood T cells in healthy people across ages. For the second PCR, which ran for 7 to 11 cycles, a sample-barcoded 5' primer and a J-beta primer mix were used. In TCRdb, the 5' RACE reads were re-called with MiXCR into one record per CDR3 protein. The profile shows over 300,000 distinct CDR3 sequences, about 52% of them singletons. The sequenced sample consisted of blood. These receptors all stem from a man between 60 and 75 years old in good health.

This rearrangement joins TRBV7-2 to TRBJ1-1; 8 bases fit TRBD1. The germline gives CDR1 SGHTA, CDR2 FQGNSA. With 5 bases clipped from V and 4 bases from J, the junction kept 9 bases outside the gene matches. The CDR3 is made up of 15 amino acids. The chain's CDR3 is CASSRQDRAGTEAFF. For the CDR3, the DNA is TGTGCCAGCAGCCGACAGGACAGGGCGGGCACTGAAGCTTTCTTT.

A few counts support this clonotype. The rearrangement links TRBV12-3 or TRBV12-4 to TRBJ2-3; 8 positions agree with TRBD2. This CDR3 has 16 amino acids. The trim removed 4 bases at V and 5 bases at J, leaving 11 bases unmatched. In DNA, the CDR3 is TGTGCCAGCAGTTCACCCTCGGGGGGGCGGGGAGATACGCAGTATTTT. As protein: CASSSPSGGRGDTQYF.

The V gene is TRBV12-3 or TRBV12-4, the J gene TRBJ2-7, with unresolved D. This CDR3 is built from 13 residues. V lost 3 bases, J lost 2 bases, and 8 bases lay in between. The CDR3 is CASSFALPYEQYF. The CDR3 DNA sequence: TGTGCCAGCAGTTTCGCCCTACCCTACGAGCAGTACTTC.

DNA for the CDR3: TGTGCCATCAGGCGGGACTCACCCCACAATGAGCAGTTCTTC. Translated, it gives CAIRRDSPHNEQFF. The J gene is TRBJ2-1, the V gene TRBV10-3; D is possibly TRBD2 (6 bases). Germline CDR1 is ENHRY and CDR2 is SYGVKD. The length of the CDR3 is 14 residues. Trimming took off 6 bases at V and 5 bases at J, with 14 bases between the two ends.

Only a few counts were recorded for this clonotype. The rearrangement uses TRBV24-1 and TRBJ2-1; D is perhaps TRBD1 or TRBD2 (5 bases each). The ends were cut back, 5 bases at V and 9 bases at J, with 10 bases in the middle. The CDR3 totals 12 residues. Germline values: CDR1 KGHDR, CDR2 SFDVKD. CDR3 in DNA: TGTGCCACCAGTGCCCTGAGGGGTGAGCAGTTCTTC. This codes for CATSALRGEQFF.

This clonotype has a handful of counts. The chain uses TRBV20-1 and TRBJ2-1; D remains ambiguous. The CDR3 has 15 residues. Germline CDR1 is DFQATT and CDR2 is SNEGSKA (reference sequence). With 4 bases removed from V and 0 bases from J, the gap between germline ends came to 13 bases. In DNA form, the CDR3 reads TGCAGTGCTAACCGTATAGAGAGCTCCTACAATGAGCAGTTCTTC. Residues: CSANRIESSYNEQFF.

This clonotype appeared many times. The V gene is TRBV5-1, the J gene TRBJ2-7, with D perhaps TRBD2 (5 bases). This CDR3 region has 15 residues. Germline-derived CDR1 and CDR2 are SGHRS and YFSETQ. With 0 bases removed from V and 2 bases from J, the gap between germline ends came to 12 bases. The CDR3 region has the DNA TGCGCCAGCAGCTTGGCCGTCGGGGAAGCCTACGAGCAGTACTTC. Translated: CASSLAVGEAYEQYF.

The J gene is TRBJ2-1, the V gene TRBV10-3, with 11 bases aligning to TRBD2. The CDR3 extends over 18 amino acids. Per the germline V gene, CDR1 is ENHRY and CDR2 is SYGVKD. Trimming took 10 bases from V and 2 from J; bases not matched to a gene: 16. The chain's CDR3 is CATAGTSGRGAPYNEQFF. Here the CDR3 DNA reads TGTGCCACCGCCGGGACTAGCGGCAGAGGGGCCCCCTACAATGAGCAGTTCTTC.

J is TRBJ1-1 and V is TRBV28; D is undetermined. With 8 bases removed from V and 4 bases from J, the gap between germline ends came to 8 bases. CDR3 length: 11 residues. Germline CDR1 and CDR2: MDHEN and SYDVKM. CDR3 bases: TGTGCCAGCGGACGACCCACTGAAGCTTTCTTT. Translated, it gives CASGRPTEAFF.

A remark on this clonotype: Given a much more abundant clone one base away, this may be a read error. The CDR3 spells CGAPTGAYNEQFF. As DNA, the CDR3 is TGCGGTGCCCCGACAGGAGCCTACAATGAGCAGTTCTTC. The chain joins TRBV20-1 to TRBJ2-1; D is possibly TRBD1 (6 bases). The CDR3 consists of 13 residues. Germline lookup yields CDR1 DFQATT and CDR2 SNEGSKA (reference sequence).

J is TRBJ2-1 and V is TRBV12-3 or TRBV12-4; 11 positions match TRBD2. This CDR3 contains 16 residues. V gave up 6 bases and J gave up 2 bases; unmatched junction bases: 6. The CDR3 bases are TGTGCCAGCAGGGGTCTTAGCGGGGGGGCCTACAATGAGCAGTTCTTC. Translation: CASRGLSGGAYNEQFF.

This clonotype was seen at least ten times. The chain carries TRBV27 and TRBJ1-1; D remains unclear. Looked up from germline, CDR1 is MNHEY and CDR2 is SMNVEV (reference sequence). The CDR3 has 14 residues. V lost 4 bases and J lost 0, with 9 bases in between. This chain's CDR3 is CASSYKEMNTEAFF. CDR3 DNA: TGTGCCAGCAGTTATAAGGAGATGAACACTGAAGCTTTCTTT.

Only a few counts were recorded for this clonotype. V is TRBV29-1 and J is TRBJ1-1; D is possibly TRBD1 (6 bases). The CDR3 contains 14 residues. From germline, CDR1 is SQVTM and CDR2 ANQGSEA. Trimming stripped 3 bases from V and 4 bases from J, with 15 bases between. CDR3 sequence reads: CSVDRTDGSTEAFF. DNA for the CDR3: TGCAGCGTTGATCGGACAGACGGTAGCACTGAAGCTTTCTTT.

At least ten counts were recorded for this clonotype. At one of its ends the junction is not consistent with the germline gene, which may arise from a read error. V gene TRBV5-1 combines with J gene TRBJ2-5; D could derive from TRBD1 or TRBD2 (5 bases each). The CDR3 is 14 residues long. In germline, CDR1 is SGHRS, CDR2 YFSETQ. Here the CDR3 DNA reads TGTGCCAGCAGTCTTGGGACGGGACAAGAGACCCAGTACTTC. Residues: CASSLGTGQETQYF.

The genes are TRBV18 and TRBJ1-6; the D is unclear. In germline, CDR1 is KGHSH, CDR2 LQKENI. There are 15 residues in the CDR3. With 3 bases removed from V and 10 bases from J, the gap between germline ends came to 16 bases. The CDR3 region is CASSPGRQRSSPLHF. CDR3 bases: TGTGCCAGCTCACCGGGCAGGCAACGAAGCTCACCCCTCCACTTT.